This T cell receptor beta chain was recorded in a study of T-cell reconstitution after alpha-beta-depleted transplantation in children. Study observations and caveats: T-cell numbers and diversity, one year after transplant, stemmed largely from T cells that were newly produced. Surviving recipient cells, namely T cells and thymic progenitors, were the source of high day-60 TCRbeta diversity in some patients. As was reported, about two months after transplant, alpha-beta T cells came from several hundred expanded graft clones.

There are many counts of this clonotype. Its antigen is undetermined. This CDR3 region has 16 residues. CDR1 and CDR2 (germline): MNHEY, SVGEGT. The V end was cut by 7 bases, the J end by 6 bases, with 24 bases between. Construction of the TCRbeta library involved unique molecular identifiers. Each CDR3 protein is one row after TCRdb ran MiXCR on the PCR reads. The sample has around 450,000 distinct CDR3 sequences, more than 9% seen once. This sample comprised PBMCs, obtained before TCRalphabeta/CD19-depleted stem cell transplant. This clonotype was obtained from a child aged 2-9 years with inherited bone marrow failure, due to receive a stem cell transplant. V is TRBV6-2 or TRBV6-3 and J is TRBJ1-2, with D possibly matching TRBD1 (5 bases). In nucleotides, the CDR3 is TGTGCCAGCAAGGGGTCGACCCCCTACTACTCGGATGGCTACACCTTC. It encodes CASKGSTPYYSDGYTF.